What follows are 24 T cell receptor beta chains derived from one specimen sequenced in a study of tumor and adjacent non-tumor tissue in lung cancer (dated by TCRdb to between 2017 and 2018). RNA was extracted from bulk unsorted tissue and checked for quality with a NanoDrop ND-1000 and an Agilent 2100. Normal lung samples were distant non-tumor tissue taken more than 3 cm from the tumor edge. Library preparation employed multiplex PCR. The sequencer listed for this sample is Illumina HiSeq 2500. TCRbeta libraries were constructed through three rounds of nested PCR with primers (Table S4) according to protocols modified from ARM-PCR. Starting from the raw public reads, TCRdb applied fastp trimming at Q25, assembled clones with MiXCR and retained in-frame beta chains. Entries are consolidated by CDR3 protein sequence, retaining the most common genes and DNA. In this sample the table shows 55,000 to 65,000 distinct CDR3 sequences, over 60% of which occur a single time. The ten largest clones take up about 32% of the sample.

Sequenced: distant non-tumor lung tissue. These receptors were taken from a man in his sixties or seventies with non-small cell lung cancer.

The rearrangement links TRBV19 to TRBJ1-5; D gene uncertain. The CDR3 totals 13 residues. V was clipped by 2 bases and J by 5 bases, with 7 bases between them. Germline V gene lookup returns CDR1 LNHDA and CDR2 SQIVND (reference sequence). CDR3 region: CASSISLYQPQHF. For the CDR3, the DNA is TGTGCCAGTAGTATAAGTTTATATCAGCCCCAGCATTTT.

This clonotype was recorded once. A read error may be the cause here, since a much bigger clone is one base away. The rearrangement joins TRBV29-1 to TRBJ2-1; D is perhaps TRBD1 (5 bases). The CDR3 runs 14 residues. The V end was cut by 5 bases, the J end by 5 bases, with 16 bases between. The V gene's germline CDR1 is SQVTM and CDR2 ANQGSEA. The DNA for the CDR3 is TGCAGCGTTCTATCGGACAATAGGCACAATGAGCAGTTCTTC. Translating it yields CSVLSDNRHNEQFF.

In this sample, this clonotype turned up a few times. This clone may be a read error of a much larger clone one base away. The CDR3 spells CGARYSNQPQHF. CDR3 bases: TGCGGCGCTCGGTATAGCAATCAGCCCCAGCATTTT. The rearrangement links TRBV29-1 to TRBJ1-5; the D is unclear. CDR3 size: 12 residues. Germline CDR1 SQVTM, CDR2 ANQGSEA.

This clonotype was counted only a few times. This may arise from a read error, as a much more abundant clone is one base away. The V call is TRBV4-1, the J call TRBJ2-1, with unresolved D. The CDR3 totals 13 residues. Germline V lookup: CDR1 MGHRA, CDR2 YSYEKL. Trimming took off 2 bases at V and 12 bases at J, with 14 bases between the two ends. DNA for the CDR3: TGCGCCAGCAGCCAACTAGAAACCCATGGGCAGTTCTTC. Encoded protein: CASSQLETHGQFF.

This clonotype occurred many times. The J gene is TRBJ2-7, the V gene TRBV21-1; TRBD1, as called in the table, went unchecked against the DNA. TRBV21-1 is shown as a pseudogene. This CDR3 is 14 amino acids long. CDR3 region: CASSDRGDPYEQYF. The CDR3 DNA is TGTGCCAGCAGCGACAGGGGGGACCCCTACGAGCAGTACTTC.

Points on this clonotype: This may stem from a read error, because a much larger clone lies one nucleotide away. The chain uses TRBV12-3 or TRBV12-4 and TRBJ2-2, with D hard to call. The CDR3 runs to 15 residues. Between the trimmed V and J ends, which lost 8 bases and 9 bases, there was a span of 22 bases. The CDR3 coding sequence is TGTGCCAGCTTCCTCCGGGCGACCTCTGCCAGGGAGCTGTTTTTT. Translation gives CASFLRATSARELFF.

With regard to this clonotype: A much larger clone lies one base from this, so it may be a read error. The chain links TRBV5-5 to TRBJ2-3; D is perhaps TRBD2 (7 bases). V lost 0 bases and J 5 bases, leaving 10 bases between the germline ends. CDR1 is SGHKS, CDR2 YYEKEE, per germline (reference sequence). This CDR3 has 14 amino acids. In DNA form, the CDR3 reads TGTGCCAGCAGCTTGGGCGGGGGCATAGATACGCAGTATTTT. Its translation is CASSLGGGIDTQYF.

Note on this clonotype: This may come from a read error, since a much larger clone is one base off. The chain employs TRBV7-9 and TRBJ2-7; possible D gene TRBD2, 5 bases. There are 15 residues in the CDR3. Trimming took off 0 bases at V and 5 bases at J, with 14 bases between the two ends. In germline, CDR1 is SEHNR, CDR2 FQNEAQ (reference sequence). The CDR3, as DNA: TGTGCCAGCAGCTTAGCGGGGAGATTGGACCACGAGCAGTACTTC. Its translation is CASSLAGRLDHEQYF. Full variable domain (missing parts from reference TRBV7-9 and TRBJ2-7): DTGVSQNPRHKITKRGQNVTFRCDPISEHNRLYWYRQTLGQGPEFLTYFQNEAQLEKSRLLSDRFSAERPKGSFSTLEIQRTEQGDSAMYLCASSLAGRLDHEQYFGPGTRLTVT.

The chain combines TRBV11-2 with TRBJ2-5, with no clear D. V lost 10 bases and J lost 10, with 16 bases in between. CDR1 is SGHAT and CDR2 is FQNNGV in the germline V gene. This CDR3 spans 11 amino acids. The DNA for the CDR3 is TGTGCCACCAGTCCCGATGGGGACCAGTACTTC. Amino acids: CATSPDGDQYF.

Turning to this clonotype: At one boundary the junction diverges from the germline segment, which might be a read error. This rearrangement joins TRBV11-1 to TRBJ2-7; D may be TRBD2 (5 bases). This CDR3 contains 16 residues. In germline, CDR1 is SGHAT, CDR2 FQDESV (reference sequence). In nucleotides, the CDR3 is TGTGCCGGCAGCTTAACGCGACTAACGGACCCCTACGAGCAGTACTTC. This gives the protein CAGSLTRLTDPYEQYF.

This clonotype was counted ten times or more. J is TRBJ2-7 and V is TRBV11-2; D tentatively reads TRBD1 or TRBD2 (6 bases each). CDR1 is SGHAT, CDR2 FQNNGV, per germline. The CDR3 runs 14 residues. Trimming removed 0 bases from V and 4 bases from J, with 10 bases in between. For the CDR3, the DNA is TGTGCCAGCAGCTTAGACGGGGGCGGGTACGAGCAGTACTTC. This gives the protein CASSLDGGGYEQYF. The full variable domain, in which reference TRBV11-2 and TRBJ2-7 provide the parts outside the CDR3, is EAGVAQSPRYKIIEKRQSVAFWCNPISGHATLYWYQQILGQGPKLLIQFQNNGVVDDSQLPKDRFSAERLKGVDSTLKIQPAKLEDSAVYLCASSLDGGGYEQYFGPGTRLTVT.

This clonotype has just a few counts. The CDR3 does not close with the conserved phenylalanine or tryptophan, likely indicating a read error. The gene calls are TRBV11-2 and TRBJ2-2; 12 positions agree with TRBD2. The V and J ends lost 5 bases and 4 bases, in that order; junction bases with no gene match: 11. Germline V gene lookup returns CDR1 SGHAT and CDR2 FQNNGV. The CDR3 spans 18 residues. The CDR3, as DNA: TGTGCCAGCAGCCCTCCGGGTCTAGCGGGAGGGAGCACCGGGGAGCTGTTTGTT. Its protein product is CASSPPGLAGGSTGELFV.

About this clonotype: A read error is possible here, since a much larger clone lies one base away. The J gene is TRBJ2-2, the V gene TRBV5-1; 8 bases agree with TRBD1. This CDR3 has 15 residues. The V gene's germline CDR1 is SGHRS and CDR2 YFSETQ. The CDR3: CASRDGQGRIGEQFF. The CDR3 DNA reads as TGCGCCAGCAGGGATGGACAGGGTCGTATCGGGGAGCAGTTTTTT.

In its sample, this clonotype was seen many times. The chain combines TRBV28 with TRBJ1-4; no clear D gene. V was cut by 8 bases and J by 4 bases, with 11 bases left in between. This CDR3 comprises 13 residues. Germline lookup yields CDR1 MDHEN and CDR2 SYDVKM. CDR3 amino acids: CASSEEFNEKLFF. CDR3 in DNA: TGTGCCAGCTCCGAGGAGTTTAATGAAAAACTGTTTTTT.

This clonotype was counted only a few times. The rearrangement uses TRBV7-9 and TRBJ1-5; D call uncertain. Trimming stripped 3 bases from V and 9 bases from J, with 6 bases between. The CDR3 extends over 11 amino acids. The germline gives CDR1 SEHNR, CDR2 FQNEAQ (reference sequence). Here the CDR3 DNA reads TGTGCCAGCAGCTTCAGTGGGCCCCAGCATTTT. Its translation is CASSFSGPQHF. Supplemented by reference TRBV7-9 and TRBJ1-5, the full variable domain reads DTGVSQNPRHKITKRGQNVTFRCDPISEHNRLYWYRQTLGQGPEFLTYFQNEAQLEKSRLLSDRFSAERPKGSFSTLEIQRTEQGDSAMYLCASSFSGPQHFGDGTRLSIL.

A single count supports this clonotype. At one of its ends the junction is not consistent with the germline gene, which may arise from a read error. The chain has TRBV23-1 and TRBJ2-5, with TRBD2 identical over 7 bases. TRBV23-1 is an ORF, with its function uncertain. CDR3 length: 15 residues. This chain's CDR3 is CSSSQSGGIEVTQYF. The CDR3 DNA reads TGCTCCAGCAGTCAATCGGGAGGAATCGAAGTGACCCAGTACTTC.

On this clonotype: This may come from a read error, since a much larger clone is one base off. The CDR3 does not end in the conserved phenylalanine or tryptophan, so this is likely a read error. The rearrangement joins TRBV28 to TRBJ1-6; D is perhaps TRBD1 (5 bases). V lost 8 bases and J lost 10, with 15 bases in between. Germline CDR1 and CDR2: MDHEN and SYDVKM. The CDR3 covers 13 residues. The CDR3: CASAPTRVSPLHL. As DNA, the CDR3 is TGTGCCAGCGCCCCAACCAGGGTGTCACCCCTCCACCTT.

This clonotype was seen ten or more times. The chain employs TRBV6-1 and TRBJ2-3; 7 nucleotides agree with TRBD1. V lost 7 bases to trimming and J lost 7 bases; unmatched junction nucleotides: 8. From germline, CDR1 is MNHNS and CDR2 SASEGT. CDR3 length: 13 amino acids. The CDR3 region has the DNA TGTGCCAGCAAGGGACAGTCTCTATATACGCAGTATTTT. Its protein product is CASKGQSLYTQYF.

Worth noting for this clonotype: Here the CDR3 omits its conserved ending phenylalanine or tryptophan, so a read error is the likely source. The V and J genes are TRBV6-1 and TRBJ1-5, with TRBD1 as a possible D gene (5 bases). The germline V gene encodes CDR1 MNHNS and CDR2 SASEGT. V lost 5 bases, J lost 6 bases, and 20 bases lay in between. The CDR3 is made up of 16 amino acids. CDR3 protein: CASSSRTWGAGQPQHY. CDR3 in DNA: TGTGCCAGCAGTTCTAGGACATGGGGCGCCGGTCAGCCCCAGCATTAT.

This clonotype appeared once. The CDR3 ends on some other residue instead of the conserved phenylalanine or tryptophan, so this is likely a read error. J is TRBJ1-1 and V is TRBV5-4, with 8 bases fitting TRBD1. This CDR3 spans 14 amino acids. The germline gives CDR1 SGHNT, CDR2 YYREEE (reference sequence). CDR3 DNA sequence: TGTGCCAGCAGCATCTGGGACAGGAACGCTGAAGCTTTCCTT. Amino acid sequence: CASSIWDRNAEAFL.

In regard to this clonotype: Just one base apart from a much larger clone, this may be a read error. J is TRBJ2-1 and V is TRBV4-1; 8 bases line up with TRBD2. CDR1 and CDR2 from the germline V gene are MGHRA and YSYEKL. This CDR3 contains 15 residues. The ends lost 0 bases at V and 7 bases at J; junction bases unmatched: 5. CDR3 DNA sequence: TGCGCCAGCAGCCAAGACAATAGCGGGGTGAATGAGCAGTTCTTC. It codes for CASSQDNSGVNEQFF.

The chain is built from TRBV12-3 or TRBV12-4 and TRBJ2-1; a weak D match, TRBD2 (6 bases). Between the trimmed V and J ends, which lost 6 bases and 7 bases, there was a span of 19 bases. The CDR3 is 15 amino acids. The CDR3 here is CASRRLEGMGNEQFF. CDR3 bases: TGTGCCAGCAGGCGACTGGAGGGGATGGGGAATGAGCAGTTCTTC.

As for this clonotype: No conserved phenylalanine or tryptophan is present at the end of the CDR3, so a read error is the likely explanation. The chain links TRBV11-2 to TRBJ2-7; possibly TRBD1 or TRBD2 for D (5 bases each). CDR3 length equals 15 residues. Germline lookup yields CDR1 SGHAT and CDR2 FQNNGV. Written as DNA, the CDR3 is TGTGACAGCAGCTCCGGGGTTCCAGGGCCCTACGAGCAGTACTTG. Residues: CDSSSGVPGPYEQYL.

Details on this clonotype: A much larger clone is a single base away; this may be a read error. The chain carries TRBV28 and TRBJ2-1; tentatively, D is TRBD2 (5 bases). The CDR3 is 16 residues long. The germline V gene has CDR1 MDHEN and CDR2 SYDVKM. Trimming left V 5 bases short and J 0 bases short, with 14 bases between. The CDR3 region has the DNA TGTGCCAGCAGTCCCTGGACTTGCGTCTCCTACAATGAGCAGTTCTTC. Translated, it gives CASSPWTCVSYNEQFF.